This T cell receptor beta chain stems from a study of T cell repertoires in cytomegalovirus infection. Across the whole study: CMV infection plus the matching HLA type was flagged by public TCR beta signatures.

Study-wide results and limits: In two of eight donors, the top clonotype was HLA-C-restricted CMV-specific.

Germline V gives CDR1 SGHVS, CDR2 FNYEAQ. There are 17 residues in the CDR3. A single record per CDR3 protein comes from TCRdb applying MiXCR to the reads. There are some 300,000 distinct CDR3 sequences in the sample; around a sixth occur only once, and more than 10% lies in the top ten. A note on this clonotype: Antigen unknown. A read error may be the cause here, since a much bigger clone is one base away.

The source is a human donor in good health (CMV status not recorded). Some clones in this sample may be carry-over from other donors' samples. The chain joins TRBV7-6 to TRBJ2-7; possibly TRBD2 for D (7 bases). What was sequenced was PBMCs. The CDR3 nucleotides are TGTCCCAGCAGCTTAGCACACCGAGGGGGGGGAGGCCACGAGCAGTACTTC. It specifies CPSSLAHRGGGGHEQYF.